Reported below is one TCR beta chain. Its antigen is unidentified. Germline V lookup: CDR1 SGHVS, CDR2 FQNEAQ. CDR3 length: 14 amino acids. Trimming pared 3 bases from V and 1 base from J, leaving 7 bases between. The sample comes from a study of post-analysis software for immune sequencing data. Overall study findings and caveats: When compared against controls, multiple sclerosis patients showed significantly lower normalized Chao1 diversity. With TRBV5-6, TRBV5-1 and TRBV20-1 included, about five TRBV segments were more frequent in patients than in controls.

The TCR beta cDNA libraries carried unique molecular identifiers. TCRdb itself ran the PCR reads through MiXCR, one entry per CDR3 protein. The top ten clones hold 4.6% of a sample with about 820,000 distinct CDR3 sequences, about 57% of them seen once. The sequencing input was blood. The source is a girl aged 5 to 17 with multiple sclerosis. The chain carries TRBV7-8 and TRBJ2-4; D unclear. Here the CDR3 reads CASSFYGAKNIQYF. In DNA form, the CDR3 reads TGTGCCAGCAGCTTTTATGGGGCCAAAAACATTCAGTACTTC.